This is a list of T cell receptor beta chains from one sample in a study of blood T cell repertoires in COVID-19. Sequenced by immunoSEQ multiplex PCR; TCRdb stores in-frame clones only, minus some. The top ten clones hold about 10% of a sample with over 150,000 clones, 82% of them seen once. Sequencing used peripheral blood. The source of these receptors is an elderly woman with active or convalescent COVID-19. CDR3s include the opening cysteine and the closing phenylalanine or tryptophan. Each record gives: V gene, clone size, J gene, CDR3 protein. Clone sizes are given selectively: once, few, many, or a class where the clone is expanded.

TRBV12-3/TRBV12-4	NA	TRBJ1-2	CASSYRVSGYTF
TRBV5-1	NA	TRBJ2-5	CASSLVGLAEETQYF
TRBV27	few	TRBJ2-5	CASSLWGTGRETQYF
TRBV7-2	NA	TRBJ2-2	CASSLGRTSGNTGELFF
TRBV12-3/TRBV12-4	NA	TRBJ2-7	CASVRTGSYEQYF
TRBV5-1	NA	TRBJ2-3	CASSPTSGSSTDTQYF
TRBV24-1	NA	TRBJ1-1	CATSDPRTGNTEAFF
TRBV6-5	once	TRBJ2-3	CASNPLAPSTDTQYF
TRBV29-1	NA	TRBJ2-7	CSARGDRDRTYF
TRBV12-3/TRBV12-4	NA	TRBJ2-7	CASSLALGVEQYF
TRBV5-1	NA	TRBJ1-2	CASSPIRDSYGYTF
TRBV15	NA	TRBJ2-2	CATSRDPAAGELFF
TRBV7-2	once	TRBJ2-7	CASSRRGAGDYEQYF
TRBV15	NA	TRBJ1-2	CATSRDLGQGVGYTF
TRBV18	NA	TRBJ2-6	CASSPFPLQGRVTGANVLTF
TRBV9	NA	TRBJ2-1	CASSPSSRLGTYNEQFF
TRBV25-1	NA	TRBJ1-2	CASGQGQSSYTF
TRBV5-8	NA	TRBJ1-2	CASGRRGYGYGYTF
TRBV27	NA	TRBJ1-5	CASTLSAGANQPQHF
TRBV5-1	NA	TRBJ1-1	CASSPQPGGDTEAFF
TRBV20-1	NA	TRBJ1-2	CSAHRQDYTF
TRBV24-1	NA	TRBJ2-1	CATSDPGTSNHNEQFF
TRBV4-2	NA	TRBJ2-7	CASSQEGGGRGPYEQYF
TRBV7-9	NA	TRBJ2-1	CASSLVLNEQFF
TRBV28	NA	TRBJ2-1	CASRRNNEQFF
TRBV10-1	NA	TRBJ2-3	CASSTDREVPDTQYF
TRBV20-1	NA	TRBJ1-6	CSASTRGYNSPLHF
TRBV9	many	TRBJ1-1	CASSVAQNTEAFF
TRBV24-1	NA	TRBJ2-3	CATSGNSVDTQYF
TRBV5-1	NA	TRBJ2-1	CASSWEGTSDNEQFF
TRBV30	few	TRBJ1-5	CAWSRTGPHPSKPQHF
TRBV4-2	NA	TRBJ1-6	CASSQFNYSPLHF
TRBV5-4	NA	TRBJ1-2	CASSLDTVGYTF
TRBV9	NA	TRBJ2-1	CASSVGPVYNEQFF
TRBV29-1	NA	TRBJ2-7	CSVETSGEYEQYF
TRBV15	NA	TRBJ2-1	CATSRDLAGGQGEQFF
TRBV24-1	NA	TRBJ1-5	CATSPPGSNQPQHF
TRBV27	NA	TRBJ2-7	CASSFSPGLAGDRYEQYF
TRBV2	NA	TRBJ2-1	CASSPTSGINNEQFF
TRBV9	NA	TRBJ1-5	CASSAGVNQPQHF
TRBV5-1	NA	TRBJ2-2	CASSSAGGNTGELFF
TRBV7-3	NA	TRBJ2-1	CASSATSGGTYNEQFF
TRBV15	NA	TRBJ1-3	CATSPRQSYSGNTIYF
TRBV10-2	few	TRBJ2-7	CASSESGTQSPYF
TRBV6-2/TRBV6-3	NA	TRBJ2-7	CASSRDSLYEQYF
TRBV2	NA	TRBJ2-7	CASRAVPGAYEQYF
TRBV7-3	NA	TRBJ1-2	CASSLLGTEGGYTF
TRBV5-1	NA	TRBJ2-1	CASSLDPAGAYNEQFF
TRBV7-9	NA	TRBJ2-5	CASSFGGSSGRETQYF
TRBV5-1	NA	TRBJ1-4	CASAQTGSTNEKLFF
TRBV7-3	NA	TRBJ2-2	CASSAGTSGTGELFF
TRBV29-1	NA	TRBJ2-7	CSVEGVADSYEQYF
TRBV3-1/TRBV3-2	NA	TRBJ2-3	CASTPTSRGRADTQYF
TRBV28	NA	TRBJ1-2	CASSRGDRAQGNGYTF
TRBV7-9	NA	TRBJ2-1	CASSLGGGNEQFF
TRBV12-5	few	TRBJ2-5	CASSERNRGEDQETQYF
TRBV19	NA	TRBJ2-7	CASSIAEGPSYEQYF
TRBV6-1	few	TRBJ1-2	CASSETWTDYGYTF
TRBV30	NA	TRBJ1-6	CASDRLNSPLHF